Reported below is one T cell receptor beta chain. Its antigen remains unidentified. This specimen comes from a study of T-cell memory formation after mild COVID-19. Looked up from germline, CDR1 is SEHNR and CDR2 is FQNEAQ (reference sequence). Trimming stripped 3 bases from V and 1 base from J, with 13 bases between. The CDR3 totals 16 residues. UMIs and sample barcodes were carried by the TCR alpha and TCR beta cDNA libraries that 5'RACE produced using constant-segment primers. TCRdb reanalysed the 5' RACE reads using MiXCR and keeps one entry per CDR3 protein. The sample shows 270,000 or so distinct CDR3 sequences, more than 15% of them seen only once. Findings and limits, study-wide: Those CD4+ clones that contracted were mainly in CM and EM (CD8+ ones in EMRA).

This clonotype originated in a man aged 18-30 years who had mild COVID-19 (a few samples of this study predate the infection). Cell type and time point are not known. The sample was PBMCs or a T cell subset sorted from them (not recorded which). The rearrangement uses TRBV7-9 and TRBJ2-4; D perhaps matches TRBD2 (5 bases). For the CDR3, the DNA is TGTGCCAGCAGCTTCCCCTCTTCGGGGGCCAAAAACATTCAGTACTTC. Protein: CASSFPSSGAKNIQYF. Drawing the rest from reference TRBV7-9 and TRBJ2-4, the complete variable domain is DTGVSQNPRHKITKRGQNVTFRCDPISEHNRLYWYRQTLGQGPEFLTYFQNEAQLEKSRLLSDRFSAERPKGSFSTLEIQRTEQGDSAMYLCASSFPSSGAKNIQYFGAGTRLSVL.